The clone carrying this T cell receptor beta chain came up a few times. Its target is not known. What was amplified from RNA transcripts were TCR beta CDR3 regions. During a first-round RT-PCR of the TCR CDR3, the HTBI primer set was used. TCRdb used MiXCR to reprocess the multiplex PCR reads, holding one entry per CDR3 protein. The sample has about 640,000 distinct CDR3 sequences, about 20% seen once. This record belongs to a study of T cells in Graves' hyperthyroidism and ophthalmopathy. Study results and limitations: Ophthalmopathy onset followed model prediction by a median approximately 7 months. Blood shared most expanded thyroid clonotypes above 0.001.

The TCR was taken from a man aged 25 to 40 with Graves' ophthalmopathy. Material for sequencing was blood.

The CDR3 protein is CASSPGGGSEQFF. The CDR3 DNA sequence: TGTGCCAGCAGCCCTGGAGGCGGGAGTGAGCAGTTCTTC. V and J are TRBV5-4 and TRBJ2-1; 7 bases are a match to TRBD2. The germline CDR1 and CDR2 sequences are SGHNT and YYREEE (reference sequence). V lost 4 bases to trimming and J lost 9 bases; unmatched junction nucleotides: 7. The CDR3 is 13 amino acids. The variable domain in full, with the rest retrieved from reference TRBV5-4 and TRBJ2-1, is ETGVTQSPTHLIKTRGQQVTLRCSSQSGHNTVSWYQQALGQGPQFIFQYYREEENGRGNFPPRFSGLQFPNYSSELNVNALELDDSALYLCASSPGGGSEQFFGPGTRLTVL.